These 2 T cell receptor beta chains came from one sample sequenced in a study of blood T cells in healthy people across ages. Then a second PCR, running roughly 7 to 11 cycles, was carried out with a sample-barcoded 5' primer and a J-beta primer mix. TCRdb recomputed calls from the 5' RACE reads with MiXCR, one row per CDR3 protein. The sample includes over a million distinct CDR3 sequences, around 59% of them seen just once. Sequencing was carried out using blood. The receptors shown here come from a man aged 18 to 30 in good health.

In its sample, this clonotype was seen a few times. For the CDR3, the DNA is TGCAGCGTTGAAGATCCCGGACAGGGACCTACGATGCAGTACTTC. This encodes CSVEDPGQGPTMQYF. The chain employs TRBV29-1 and TRBJ2-7; 8 bases are a match to TRBD1. CDR3 length: 15 residues. Trimming took 0 bases from V and 9 from J; bases not matched to a gene: 13. Germline CDR1 is SQVTM and CDR2 is ANQGSEA.

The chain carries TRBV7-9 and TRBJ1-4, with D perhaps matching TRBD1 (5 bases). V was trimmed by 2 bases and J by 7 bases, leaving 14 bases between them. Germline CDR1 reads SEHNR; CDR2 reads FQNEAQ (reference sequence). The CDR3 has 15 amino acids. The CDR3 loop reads CASSLSNHGGEKLFF. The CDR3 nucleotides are TGTGCCAGCAGCTTAAGTAACCACGGGGGTGAAAAACTGTTTTTT.